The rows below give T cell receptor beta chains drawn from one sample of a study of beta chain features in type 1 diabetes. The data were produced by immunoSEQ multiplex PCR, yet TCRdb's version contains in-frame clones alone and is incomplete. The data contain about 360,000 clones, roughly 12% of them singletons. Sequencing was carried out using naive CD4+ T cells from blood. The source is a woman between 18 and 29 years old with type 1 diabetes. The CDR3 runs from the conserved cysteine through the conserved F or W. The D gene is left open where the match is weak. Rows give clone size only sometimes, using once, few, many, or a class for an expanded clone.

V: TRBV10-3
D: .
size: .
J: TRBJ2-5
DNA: TGTGCCATCGGGGCCGCGGCTGGGGAGACCCAGTACTTC
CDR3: CAIGAAAGETQYF

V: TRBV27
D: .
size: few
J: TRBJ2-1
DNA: TGTGCCAGCACCCCTACCTACAATGAGCAGTTCTTC
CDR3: CASTPTYNEQFF

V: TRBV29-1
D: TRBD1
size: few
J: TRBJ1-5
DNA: TGCAGCGTGGGACAGTATAGCAATCAGCCCCAGCATTTT
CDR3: CSVGQYSNQPQHF

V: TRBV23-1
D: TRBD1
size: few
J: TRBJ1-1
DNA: TGCGCCAGCAGTCAGAGCGGGACAGGGGTCCGCACTGGTGCTTTCTTT
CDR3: CASSQSGTGVRTGAFF

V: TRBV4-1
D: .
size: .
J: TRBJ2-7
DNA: TGCGCCAGCAGCCAAGTGGCGGATTACGAGCAGTACTTC
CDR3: CASSQVADYEQYF

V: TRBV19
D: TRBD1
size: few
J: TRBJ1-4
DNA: TGTGCCAGTACTCCGGGACAGGGGCTTCAGTGGACTAATGAAAAACTGTTTTTT
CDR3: CASTPGQGLQWTNEKLFF

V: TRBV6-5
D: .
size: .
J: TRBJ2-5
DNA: TGTGCCAGCAGTTACGCCGGAGCCCAGTACTTC
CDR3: CASSYAGAQYF

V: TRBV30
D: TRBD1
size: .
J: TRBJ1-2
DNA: TGTGCCTGGAGTGTGGGGACAGGTCAGGTCTACACCTTC
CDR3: CAWSVGTGQVYTF

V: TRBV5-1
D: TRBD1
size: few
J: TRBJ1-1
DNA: TGCGCCAGCAGCCGTGACAGGGTGGGCACTGAAGCTTTCTTT
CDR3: CASSRDRVGTEAFF

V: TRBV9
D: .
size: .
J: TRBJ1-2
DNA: TGTGCCAGCAGCGCCGGTCCTGGTGGCTACACCTTC
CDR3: CASSAGPGGYTF

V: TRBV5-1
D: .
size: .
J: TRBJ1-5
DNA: TGCGCCAGCAGCTTGGAGGGGGGGCTACGCCAGCCCCAGCATTTT
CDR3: CASSLEGGLRQPQHF

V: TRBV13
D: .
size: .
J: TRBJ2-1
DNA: TGTGCCAGCAGCCAGACAGGTAATGAGCAGTTCTTC
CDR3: CASSQTGNEQFF

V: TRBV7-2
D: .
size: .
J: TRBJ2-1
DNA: TGTGCCAGCAGCCCCAGCCGACAGACCGTAGTGGATGAGCAGTTCTTC
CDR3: CASSPSRQTVVDEQFF

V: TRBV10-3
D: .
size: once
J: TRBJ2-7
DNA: TGTGCCATCGGAAAGGACAGCCCCTACGAGCAGTACTTC
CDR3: CAIGKDSPYEQYF

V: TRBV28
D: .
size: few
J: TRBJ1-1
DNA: TGTGCCAGCAGTGGACAGAAGTGGACTGAAGCTTTCTTT
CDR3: CASSGQKWTEAFF

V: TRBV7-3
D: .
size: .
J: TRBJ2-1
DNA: TGTGCCAGCAGCTTAACGTCTGGACAAAATGAGCAGTTCTTC
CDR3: CASSLTSGQNEQFF

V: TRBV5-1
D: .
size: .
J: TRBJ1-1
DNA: TGCGCCAGCAGCTTGACCCGAGACACTGAAGCTTTCTTT
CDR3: CASSLTRDTEAFF

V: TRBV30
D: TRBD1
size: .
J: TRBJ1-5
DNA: TGTGCCTGTGGACAGGGGGGTCAGCCCCAGCATTTT
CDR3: CACGQGGQPQHF

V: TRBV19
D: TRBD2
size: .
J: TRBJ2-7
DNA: TGTGCCAGTAGTCCCGGGACTAGCGGAGCCTACGAGCAGTACTTC
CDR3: CASSPGTSGAYEQYF

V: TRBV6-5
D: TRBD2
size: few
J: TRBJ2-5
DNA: TGTGCCAGCAGTTATCTAGCGGGGCAAGAGACCCAGTACTTC
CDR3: CASSYLAGQETQYF

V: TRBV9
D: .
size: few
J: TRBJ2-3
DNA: TGTGCCAGCAGCGCAAGGACTAGCACAGATACGCAGTATTTT
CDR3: CASSARTSTDTQYF

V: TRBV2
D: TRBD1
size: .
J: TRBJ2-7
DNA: TGTGCCAGCAGTGAGGACAGGGGGGACTCCTACGAGCAGTACTTC
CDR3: CASSEDRGDSYEQYF

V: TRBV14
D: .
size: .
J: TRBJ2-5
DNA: TGTGCCAGCAGCCAGAGAGACAGCCAAGAGACCCAGTACTTC
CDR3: CASSQRDSQETQYF

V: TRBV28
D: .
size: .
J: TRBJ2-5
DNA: TGTGCCAGCAGTTTTCTGGAGACCCAGTACTTC
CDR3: CASSFLETQYF

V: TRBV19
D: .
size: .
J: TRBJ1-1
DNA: TGTGCCAGTAGTGCTCAGGGGATGGTAACTGAAGCTTTCTTT
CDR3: CASSAQGMVTEAFF

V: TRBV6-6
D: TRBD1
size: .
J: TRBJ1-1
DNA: TGTGCCAGCCAACAGGGGGGCACTGAAGCTTTCTTT
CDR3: CASQQGGTEAFF

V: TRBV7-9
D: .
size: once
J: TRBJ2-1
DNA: TGTGCCAGCAGCTTAGGGTCTGCGGGTGGTGTTTTATACAATGAGCAGTTCTTC
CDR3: CASSLGSAGGVLYNEQFF

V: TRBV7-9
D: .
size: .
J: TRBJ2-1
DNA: TGTGCCAGCATCCCTCGGGGGAGTCCGAATGAGCAGTTCTTC
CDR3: CASIPRGSPNEQFF

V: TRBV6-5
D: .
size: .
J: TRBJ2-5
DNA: TGTGCCAGCAGTAACCTCGGGAATCAAGAGACCCAGTACTTC
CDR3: CASSNLGNQETQYF

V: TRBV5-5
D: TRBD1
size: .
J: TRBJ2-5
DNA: TGTGCCAGCAGCCTGGGACATGGGACAGTCCAAGAGACCCAGTACTTC
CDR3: CASSLGHGTVQETQYF

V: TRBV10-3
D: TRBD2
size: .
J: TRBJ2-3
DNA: TGTGCCATCAGAACAACTAGCGGGAGCTTTCTTACGCAGTATTTT
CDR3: CAIRTTSGSFLTQYF

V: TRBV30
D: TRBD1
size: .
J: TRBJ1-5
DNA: TGTGCCTGGAGTGTAAGACAGGGGACGGGGCCCCAGCATTTT
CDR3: CAWSVRQGTGPQHF

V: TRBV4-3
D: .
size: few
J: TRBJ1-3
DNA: TGCGCCAGCAGCCAAGATGGAGGGGCTGGAAACACCATATATTTT
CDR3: CASSQDGGAGNTIYF